These 12 T cell receptor beta chains share one sample of origin, sequenced in a study of Tregs in tolerant kidney transplant recipients. Only in-frame clones appear in the TCRdb table, and some are missing; sequencing was by immunoSEQ multiplex PCR. The sample holds approximately 260,000 clones; 84% are singletons and the top ten take 0.5% to 0.65%. Sequences were obtained from CD4+ T cells from blood. These receptors were obtained from a human donor in good health.

On this clone itself: Other DNA sequences in the same sample also yield this CDR3. This rearrangement joins TRBV2 to TRBJ2-7; 7 bases are shared with TRBD1. CDR3 size: 15 residues. Germline V gene data show CDR1 as SNHLY and CDR2 as FYNNEI. Trimming removed 6 bases from V and 2 bases from J; junction bases left unmatched: 10. The CDR3 DNA follows: TGTGCCAGCAGATTTAGTCCGGGACAGCCCTACGAGCAGTACTTC. Translation gives CASRFSPGQPYEQYF.

This clone was seen a few times. The V call is TRBV10-3, the J call TRBJ1-1, with D perhaps TRBD1 (6 bases). Germline CDR1 ENHRY, CDR2 SYGVKD. CDR3 size: 13 residues. Trimming cost V 11 bases and J 6 bases, with 19 bases left between them. The CDR3 region is CAVNQGNQAEAFF. The CDR3 nucleotides read TGTGCCGTCAATCAGGGGAACCAGGCTGAAGCTTTCTTT.

The chain combines TRBV7-6 with TRBJ2-5; 8 bases match TRBD1. Trimming removed 5 bases from V and 5 bases from J; junction bases left unmatched: 10. The CDR3 runs 15 residues. Per the germline V gene, CDR1 is SGHVS and CDR2 is FNYEAQ. CDR3 DNA: TGTGCCAGCAGCAGAACCGGGACAGGATTGGAGACCCAGTACTTC. Translation gives CASSRTGTGLETQYF.

This chain joins TRBV6-1 and TRBJ1-2; TRBD1 might be the D (5 bases). The CDR3 covers 12 residues. CDR1 is MNHNS, CDR2 SASEGT, per germline. V lost 7 bases, J lost 4 bases, and 10 bases lay in between. CDR3 nucleotide sequence: TGTGCCAGCAAGGGACGGATCTATGGCTACACCTTC. Amino acids: CASKGRIYGYTF.

This clone turned up a few times. The gene calls are TRBV19 and TRBJ1-5; D possibly corresponds to TRBD1 (6 bases). The length of the CDR3 is 16 residues. Trimming shortened V by 4 bases and J by 1 base, and 14 bases separated the two germline ends. In germline, CDR1 is LNHDA, CDR2 SQIVND (reference sequence). The CDR3 DNA sequence: TGTGCCAGTAGTACCACAGGGTGGTACAGCAATCAGCCCCAGCATTTT. Amino acids: CASSTTGWYSNQPQHF.

V is TRBV6-5 and J is TRBJ1-1; no clear D. This CDR3 has 11 residues. Trimming cost V 7 bases and J 4 bases, with 7 bases left between them. The germline V gene has CDR1 MNHEY and CDR2 SVGAGI. The CDR3 is CASMVGTEAFF. As DNA, the CDR3 is TGTGCCAGCATGGTGGGCACTGAAGCTTTCTTT.

This clone was found once. J is TRBJ2-1 and V is TRBV4-2; 9 bases are shared with TRBD2. CDR3 length: 16 amino acids. Germline V gene data show CDR1 as LGHNA and CDR2 as YNFKEQ. The V and J ends lost 0 bases and 4 bases, in that order; junction bases with no gene match: 4. The CDR3 reads CASSQDMTSGYNEQFF. Written as DNA, the CDR3 is TGTGCCAGCAGCCAAGATATGACTAGCGGATACAATGAGCAGTTCTTC.

The chain recombines TRBV11-2 with TRBJ2-1; D possibly corresponds to TRBD2 (5 bases). The V gene lost 3 bases and the J gene lost 2 bases, with 8 bases spanning the gap. CDR1 SGHAT and CDR2 FQNNGV come from the germline V gene. The CDR3 extends over 14 amino acids. This CDR3 reads CASSFTGTYNEQFF. CDR3 nucleotides: TGTGCCAGCAGCTTCACGGGAACCTACAATGAGCAGTTCTTC.

Only one count was recorded for this clone. The chain couples TRBV9 to TRBJ2-3; D not resolved. CDR1 SGDLS and CDR2 YYNGEE come from the germline V gene. The V end lost 4 bases, the J end lost 6 bases, and 6 bases lay between the germline ends. CDR3 length equals 11 residues. The CDR3 loop reads CASSLKDTQYF. The CDR3 DNA is TGTGCCAGCAGCCTTAAGGATACGCAGTATTTT.

A single count supports this clone. V and J are TRBV29-1 and TRBJ1-1, with D perhaps matching TRBD1 (5 bases). There are 14 residues in the CDR3. Between the trimmed V and J ends, which lost 7 bases and 5 bases, there was a span of 20 bases. CDR1 SQVTM and CDR2 ANQGSEA come from the germline V gene. The DNA of the CDR3 is TGCAGCGCTTACCGGGACCTTAGGGGAACTGAAGCTTTCTTT. Protein product: CSAYRDLRGTEAFF.

The chain couples TRBV29-1 to TRBJ2-5; the match to TRBD1 covers 12 bases. The J segment lost 0 bases and the V segment lost 4 bases, leaving 21 bases of the junction unmatched. Germline CDR1 is SQVTM and CDR2 is ANQGSEA. The CDR3 totals 21 residues. The CDR3, as DNA: TGCAGCGTTGCTGGGGGACAGGGGGCGATCGATGATCCGGGAGACCAAGAGACCCAGTACTTC. As protein: CSVAGGQGAIDDPGDQETQYF.

The V gene is TRBV6-5, the J gene TRBJ1-1, with D perhaps TRBD1 (6 bases). The germline V and J ends were trimmed by 5 bases and 3 bases, with 10 bases remaining between them. From germline, CDR1 is MNHEY and CDR2 SVGAGI. The CDR3 has 13 residues. The CDR3 bases are TGTGCCAGCAGTGATAGGGGGTACACTGAAGCTTTCTTT. The encoded protein is CASSDRGYTEAFF.